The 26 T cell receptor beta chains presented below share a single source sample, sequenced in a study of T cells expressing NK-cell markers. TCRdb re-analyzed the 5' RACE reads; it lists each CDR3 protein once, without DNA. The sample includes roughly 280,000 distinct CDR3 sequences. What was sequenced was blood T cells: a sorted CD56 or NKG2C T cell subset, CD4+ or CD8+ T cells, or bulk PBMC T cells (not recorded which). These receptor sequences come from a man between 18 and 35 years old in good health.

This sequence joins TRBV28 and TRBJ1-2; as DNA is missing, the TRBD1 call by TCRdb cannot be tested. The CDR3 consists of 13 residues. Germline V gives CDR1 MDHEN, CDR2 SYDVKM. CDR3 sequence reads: CASSLGHVYGYTF.

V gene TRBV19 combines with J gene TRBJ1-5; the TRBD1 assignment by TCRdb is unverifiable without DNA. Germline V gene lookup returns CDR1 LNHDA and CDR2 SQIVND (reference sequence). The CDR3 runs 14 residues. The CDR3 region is CASSWGQAGQPQHF.

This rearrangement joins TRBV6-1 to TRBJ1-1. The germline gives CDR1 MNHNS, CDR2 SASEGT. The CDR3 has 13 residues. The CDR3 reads CASSDSWGTEAFF.

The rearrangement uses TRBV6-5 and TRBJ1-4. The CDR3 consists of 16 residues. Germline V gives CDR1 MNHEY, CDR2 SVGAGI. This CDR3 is CASSYNGGSVDEKLFF.

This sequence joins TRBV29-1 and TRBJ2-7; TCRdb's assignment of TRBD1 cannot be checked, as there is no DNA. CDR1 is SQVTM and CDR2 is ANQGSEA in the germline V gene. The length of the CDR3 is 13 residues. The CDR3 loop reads CSVAPGAGRQQYF.

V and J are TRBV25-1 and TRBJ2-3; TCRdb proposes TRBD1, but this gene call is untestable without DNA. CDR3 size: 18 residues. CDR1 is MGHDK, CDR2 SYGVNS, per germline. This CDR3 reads CASSDQPRTGNGTDTQYF.

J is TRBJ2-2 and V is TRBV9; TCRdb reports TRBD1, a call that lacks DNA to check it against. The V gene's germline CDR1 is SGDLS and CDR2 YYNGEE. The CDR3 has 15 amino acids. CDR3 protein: CASSARTGVTGELFF.

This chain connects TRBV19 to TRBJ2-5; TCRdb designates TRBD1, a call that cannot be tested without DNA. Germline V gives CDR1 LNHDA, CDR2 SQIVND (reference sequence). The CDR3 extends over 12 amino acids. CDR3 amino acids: CASGTIWETQYF.

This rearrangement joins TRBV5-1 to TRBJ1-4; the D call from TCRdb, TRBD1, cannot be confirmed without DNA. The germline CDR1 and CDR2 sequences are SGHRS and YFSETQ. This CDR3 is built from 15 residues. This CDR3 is CASSRGQADNEKLFF.

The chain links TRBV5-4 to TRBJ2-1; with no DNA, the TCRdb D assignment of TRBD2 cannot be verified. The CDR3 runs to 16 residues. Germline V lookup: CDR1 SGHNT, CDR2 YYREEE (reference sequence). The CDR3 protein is CASSHSGVNSYNEQFF.

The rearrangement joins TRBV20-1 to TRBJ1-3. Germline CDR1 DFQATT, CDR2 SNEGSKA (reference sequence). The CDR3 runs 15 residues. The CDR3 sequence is CSARDHRSVSWTIYF.

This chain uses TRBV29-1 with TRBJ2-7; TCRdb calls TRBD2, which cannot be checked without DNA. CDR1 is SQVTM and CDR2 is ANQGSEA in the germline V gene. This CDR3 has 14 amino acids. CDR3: CSVSGRGNIREQYF.

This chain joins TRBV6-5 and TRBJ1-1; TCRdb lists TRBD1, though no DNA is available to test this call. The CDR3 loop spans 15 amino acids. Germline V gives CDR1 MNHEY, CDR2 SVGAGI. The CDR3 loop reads CASSYRTGVTTEAFF.

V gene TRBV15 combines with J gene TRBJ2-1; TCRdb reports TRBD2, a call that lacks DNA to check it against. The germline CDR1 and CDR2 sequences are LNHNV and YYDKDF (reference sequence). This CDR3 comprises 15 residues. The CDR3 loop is CATTGTSGRRGEQFF. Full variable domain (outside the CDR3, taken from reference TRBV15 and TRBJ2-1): DAMVIQNPRYQVTQFGKPVTLSCSQTLNHNVMYWYQQKSSQAPKLLFHYYDKDFNNEADTPDNFQSRRPNTSFCFLDIRSPGLGDTAMYLCATTGTSGRRGEQFFGPGTRLTVL.

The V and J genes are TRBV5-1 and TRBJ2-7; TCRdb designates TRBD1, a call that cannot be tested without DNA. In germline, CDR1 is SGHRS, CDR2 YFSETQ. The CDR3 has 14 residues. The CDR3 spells CASTSFPGGYEQYF.

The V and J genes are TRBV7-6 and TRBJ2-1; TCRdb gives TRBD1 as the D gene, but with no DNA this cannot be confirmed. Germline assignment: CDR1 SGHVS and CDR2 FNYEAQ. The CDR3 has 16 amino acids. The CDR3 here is CASSLWTGRGHNEQFF.

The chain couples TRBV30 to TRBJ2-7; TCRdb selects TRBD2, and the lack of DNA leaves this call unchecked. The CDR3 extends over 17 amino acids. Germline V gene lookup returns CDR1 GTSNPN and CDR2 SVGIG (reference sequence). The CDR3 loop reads CAWSPPPRLAVTYEQYF.

CDR3 sequence reads: CSVEGQLNEKLFF. The chain uses TRBV29-1 and TRBJ1-4. Germline assignment: CDR1 SQVTM and CDR2 ANQGSEA. The length of the CDR3 is 13 residues.

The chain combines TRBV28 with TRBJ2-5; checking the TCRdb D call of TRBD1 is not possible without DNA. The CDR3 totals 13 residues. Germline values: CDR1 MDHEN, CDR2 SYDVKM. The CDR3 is CATLRARQETQYF.

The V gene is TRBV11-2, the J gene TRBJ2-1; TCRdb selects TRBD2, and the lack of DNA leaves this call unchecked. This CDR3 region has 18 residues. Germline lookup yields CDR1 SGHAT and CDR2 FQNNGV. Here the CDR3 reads CASSSDPGLPAGYNEQFF. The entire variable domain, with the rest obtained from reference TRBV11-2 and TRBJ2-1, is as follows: EAGVAQSPRYKIIEKRQSVAFWCNPISGHATLYWYQQILGQGPKLLIQFQNNGVVDDSQLPKDRFSAERLKGVDSTLKIQPAKLEDSAVYLCASSSDPGLPAGYNEQFFGPGTRLTVL.

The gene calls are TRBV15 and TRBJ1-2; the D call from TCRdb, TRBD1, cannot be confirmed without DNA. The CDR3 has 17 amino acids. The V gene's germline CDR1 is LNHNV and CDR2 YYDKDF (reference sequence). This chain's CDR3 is CATSRTRDRVTNYGYTF. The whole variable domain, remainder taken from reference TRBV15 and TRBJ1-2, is DAMVIQNPRYQVTQFGKPVTLSCSQTLNHNVMYWYQQKSSQAPKLLFHYYDKDFNNEADTPDNFQSRRPNTSFCFLDIRSPGLGDTAMYLCATSRTRDRVTNYGYTFGSGTRLTVV.

CDR3 sequence reads: CSARAPTVNYGYTF. This sequence joins TRBV20-1 and TRBJ1-2. The CDR3 totals 14 residues. Germline V lookup: CDR1 DFQATT, CDR2 SNEGSKA (reference sequence).

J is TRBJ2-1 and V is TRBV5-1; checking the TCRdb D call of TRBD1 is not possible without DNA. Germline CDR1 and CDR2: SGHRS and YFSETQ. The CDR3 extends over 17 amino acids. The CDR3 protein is CASSPWTAGSSYNEQFF.

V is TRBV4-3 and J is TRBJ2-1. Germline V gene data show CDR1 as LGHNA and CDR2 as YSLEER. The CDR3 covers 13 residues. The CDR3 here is CASSQEDSHEQFF.

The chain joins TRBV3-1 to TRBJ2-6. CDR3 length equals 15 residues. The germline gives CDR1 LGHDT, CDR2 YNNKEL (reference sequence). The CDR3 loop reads CASSPRRLGANVLTF. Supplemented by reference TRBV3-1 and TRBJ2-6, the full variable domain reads DTAVSQTPKYLVTQMGNDKSIKCEQNLGHDTMYWYKQDSKKFLKIMFSYNNKELIINETVPNRFSPKSPDKAHLNLHINSLELGDSAVYFCASSPRRLGANVLTFGAGSRLTVL.

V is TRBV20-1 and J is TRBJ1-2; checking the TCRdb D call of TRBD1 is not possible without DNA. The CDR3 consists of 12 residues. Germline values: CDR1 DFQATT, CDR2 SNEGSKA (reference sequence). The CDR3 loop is CSARQGHYGYTF.